This T cell receptor beta chain was identified in a study of shared clonotypes between healthy human individuals. Study-wide results and caveats: Compared with memory subsets, naive subsets generally had larger estimated richness.

The length of the CDR3 is 13 residues. Between the trimmed V and J ends, which lost 0 bases and 8 bases, there was a span of 8 bases. Germline assignment: CDR1 LNHNV and CDR2 YYDKDF (reference sequence). CD8 cells classed as naive were CD45RO-negative and positively selected for CCR7, excluding terminally differentiated effector memory CD45RA+ cells. Each of the donors was a healthy adult who was HIV-negative and had not had a recent acute infection or vaccination. Deep-level assay runs were performed. The protocol was immunoSEQ multiplex PCR, while the TCRdb copy is restricted to in-frame clones and leaves out a portion. This sample has about 2.2 million clones; just over 90% occur once, and the top ten carry roughly 1.7%. Turning to this clone: Its cognate antigen is unknown. Additional DNA sequences in this sample encode the identical CDR3.

The source is a man aged 18 to 29 in good health. Some clones in this sample may be carry-over from other donors' samples. The sequenced sample consisted of naive CD8+ T cells from PBMCs. The chain has TRBV15 and TRBJ2-1; TRBD1 might be the D (5 bases). This CDR3 reads CATSRDRGDEQFF. The CDR3 coding sequence is TGTGCCACCAGCAGAGATAGGGGCGATGAGCAGTTCTTC.